This T cell receptor beta chain was found in a study of cytomegalovirus exposure and HLA in healthy donors. Whole-study results and caveats: A classifier reportedly called cytomegalovirus status with high sensitivity and specificity. The study labeled approximately 150 TCR beta chains cytomegalovirus-associated. Accurate HLA-A and HLA-B prediction from TCR beta sequences was reported for most subjects. A link between a missense DCLRE1C variant and TCR beta V- and J-gene trimming emerged from a later analysis.

This clone was observed a few times. Its cognate antigen is unknown. The PCR was carried out with 60 Vbeta primers and 13 Jbeta primers. TCRdb keeps only in-frame clones here, not all; method: immunoSEQ multiplex PCR. The data show some 110,000 clones, 71% seen once. The material sequenced was PBMCs. This clonotype originated in a female donor in good health and CMV-seronegative.

The chain's CDR3 is CAWSPEFYEQYF. Here the CDR3 DNA reads TGTGCCTGGAGTCCAGAATTCTACGAGCAGTACTTC. The chain is built from TRBV30 and TRBJ2-7; D gene unclear. The length of the CDR3 is 12 residues. Germline assignment: CDR1 GTSNPN and CDR2 SVGIG (reference sequence). The V and J ends lost 2 bases and 3 bases respectively, with 8 bases between them. Full variable domain (rest looked up from reference TRBV30 and TRBJ2-7): SQTIHQWPATLVQPVGSPLSLECTVEGTSNPNLYWYRQAAGRGLQLLFYSVGIGQISSEVPQNLSASRPQDRQFILSSKKLLLSDSGFYLCAWSPEFYEQYFGPGTRLTVT.